This T cell receptor beta chain appears in the sequencing data of a study of shared clonotypes between healthy human individuals. About the study: The cohort comprised two women and a few men. Their ages spanned 18 to 49 years. Study-level findings and limits: Against clonotypes common to all four donors, non-shared ones had lower generation probabilities. Several donors showed sharing of about 4.8% of naive CD4 clonotypes. Only blood samples were collected, and tissue repertoires likely differ.

This clone was observed once. Antigen: not known. The CDR3 contains 16 residues. Germline lookup yields CDR1 SGHVS and CDR2 FNYEAQ. V gave up 0 bases and J gave up 4 bases; unmatched junction bases: 7. This table comes from immunoSEQ multiplex PCR, and its TCRdb copy is limited to in-frame clones, with some not included. The table shows about 110,000 clones, with roughly two thirds occurring only once. This TCR was recovered from a woman under 40 in good health. The genes are TRBV7-6 and TRBJ2-7, with TRBD1 matching over 9 bases. Sequenced input: memory CD8+ T cells sorted from blood. Subset specified: CD45RO+ cells pooled with CCR7-negative TemRA cells. The CDR3 loop reads CASSLASGTGFYEQYF. The CDR3 DNA reads as TGTGCCAGCAGCTTAGCCTCCGGGACAGGGTTTTACGAGCAGTACTTC.